The T cell receptor (beta chain) under discussion was sequenced for a study of shared clonotypes between healthy human individuals. Authors' methods: Junction-only immunoSEQ sequences carried no quality scores, so filtering differed. Profiled with immunoSEQ multiplex PCR; TCRdb holds only in-frame clones, not every one. Clone size and the V and J calls come from that table; the DNA yielded D and trimming. The profile shows roughly 500,000 clones, around 96% of them singletons. V dropped 4 bases and J dropped 7; count of bases not matched to a gene: 6. This CDR3 contains 15 residues. Germline CDR1 reads SGHVS; CDR2 reads FQNEAQ.

The chain employs TRBV7-8 and TRBJ2-1, with TRBD1 identical over 11 bases. Sequencing input: naive CD4+ T cells sorted from blood. Subset reported: CD45RA+ positively selected. This receptor was taken from a woman aged 25 to 45 in good health. The CDR3 sequence: CASSSTRDRGNEQFF. Here the CDR3 DNA reads TGTGCCAGCAGCTCAACCCGGGACAGGGGGAATGAGCAGTTCTTC.